This T cell receptor (beta chain) was recovered during a study of identical twins. This clonotype was counted many times. The V and J ends lost 1 base and 1 base respectively, with 11 bases between them. Germline assignment: CDR1 DFQATT and CDR2 SNEGSKA (reference sequence). The CDR3 runs 15 residues. Each CDR3 protein is one row after TCRdb ran MiXCR on the 5' RACE reads. This sample has about 690,000 distinct CDR3 sequences; roughly 20% occur once, and the top ten carry 4.3%. These data also featured in a second study, about T cells expressing NK-cell markers.

The source material was PBMCs. This receptor was identified in a woman between 18 and 29 years old in good health. The chain combines TRBV20-1 with TRBJ1-5; D might be TRBD1 (5 bases). CDR3 in amino acids: CSARGRGGSNQPQHF. CDR3 in DNA: TGCAGTGCTAGAGGGCGGGGGGGGAGCAATCAGCCCCAGCATTTT.